The 7 T cell receptor beta chains listed next were all sequenced from one sample in a study of siplizumab effects on memory and regulatory T cells. The table came from immunoSEQ multiplex PCR; TCRdb's copy has only in-frame clones and leaves some out. The sample has around 100,000 clones; about 94% are singletons. The sequencing input was non-Treg CD4+ T cells sorted from blood. The receptors derive from a human donor in good health.

The chain carries TRBV2 and TRBJ1-1; D gene unclear. V was pared by 2 bases and J by 8 bases, with 15 bases between. The CDR3 extends over 14 amino acids. Germline lookup yields CDR1 SNHLY and CDR2 FYNNEI. The CDR3 DNA reads TGTGCCAGCAGTGAAATTGATTTGGGCAAGGAAGCTTTCTTT. It yields the protein CASSEIDLGKEAFF.

The V gene is TRBV11-3, the J gene TRBJ2-1; TRBD1 might be the D (7 bases). The germline gives CDR1 SGHNT, CDR2 YENEEA. V was shortened by 3 bases and J by 8 bases, with 14 bases between the two germline ends. The CDR3 length is 14 residues. The CDR3 sequence is CASSFSGGGDEQFF. The CDR3 DNA sequence: TGTGCCAGCAGCTTTTCAGGAGGGGGCGATGAGCAGTTCTTC.

As concerns this clone: The same CDR3 arises from other DNA sequences in this sample as well. The gene calls are TRBV18 and TRBJ2-5; D is undetermined. With 3 bases removed from V and 2 bases from J, the gap between germline ends came to 1 base. The CDR3 is made up of 11 amino acids. Germline V gene sequence: CDR1 KGHSH, CDR2 LQKENI. The DNA of the CDR3 is TGTGCCAGCTCACCTCAAGAGACCCAGTACTTC. This encodes CASSPQETQYF.

The chain joins TRBV5-8 to TRBJ1-5, with D tentatively TRBD1 (6 bases). Germline CDR1 and CDR2: SGHTS and YDEGEE. Trimming stripped 3 bases from V and 7 bases from J, with 8 bases between. This CDR3 region has 12 residues. CDR3 sequence (DNA): TGTGCCAGCAGCTACAGGGACCAGCCCCAGCATTTT. This codes for CASSYRDQPQHF.

V and J are TRBV6-5 and TRBJ2-2, with D uncertain. The V gene lost 5 bases and the J gene lost 1 base, with 5 bases spanning the gap. Germline V gives CDR1 MNHEY, CDR2 SVGAGI. This CDR3 contains 13 residues. Written as DNA, the CDR3 is TGTGCCAGCAGTCCCCGGAACACCGGGGAGCTGTTTTTT. Its translation: CASSPRNTGELFF.

The V call is TRBV7-9, the J call TRBJ2-1; D gene uncertain. Germline V gene sequence: CDR1 SEHNR, CDR2 FQNEAQ (reference sequence). The CDR3 loop spans 11 amino acids. Trimming took 1 base from V and 8 from J, leaving 3 bases between them. This CDR3 is CASSLVDEQFF. The CDR3 DNA follows: TGTGCCAGCAGCTTAGTTGATGAGCAGTTCTTC.

The rearrangement links TRBV6-6 to TRBJ1-5, with 8 bases lining up with TRBD1. The CDR3 length is 14 residues. V gave up 4 bases and J gave up 3 bases; unmatched junction bases: 2. CDR1 and CDR2 (germline): MNHNY, SVGAGI (reference sequence). The CDR3 nucleotides are TGTGCCAGCAGTTTGGACAGGGCCAATCAGCCCCAGCATTTT. Translated: CASSLDRANQPQHF.